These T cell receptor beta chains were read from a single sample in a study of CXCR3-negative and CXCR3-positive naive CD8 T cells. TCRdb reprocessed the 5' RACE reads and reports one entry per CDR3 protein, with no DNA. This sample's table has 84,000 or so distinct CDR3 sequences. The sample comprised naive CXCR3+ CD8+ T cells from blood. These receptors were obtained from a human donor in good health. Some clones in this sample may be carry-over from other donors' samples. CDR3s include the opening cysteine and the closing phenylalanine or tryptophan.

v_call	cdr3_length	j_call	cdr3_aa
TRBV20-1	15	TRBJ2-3	CSARDAGGVTDTQYF
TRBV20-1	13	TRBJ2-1	CSASPDWYNEQFF
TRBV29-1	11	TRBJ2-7	CSVDDDYEQYF
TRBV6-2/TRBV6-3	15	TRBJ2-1	CASSTPLGIYNEQFF
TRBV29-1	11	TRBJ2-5	CSVEGKETQYF
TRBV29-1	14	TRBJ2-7	CSVAGGLDSYEQYF
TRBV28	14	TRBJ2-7	CASSYLRGRYEQYF
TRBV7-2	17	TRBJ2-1	CASSLVPYPLTGNEQFF
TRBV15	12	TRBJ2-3	CATGGGAATQYF
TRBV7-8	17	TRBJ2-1	CASSLPGGSGFYNEQFF
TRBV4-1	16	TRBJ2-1	CASSPHTSGGHNEQFF
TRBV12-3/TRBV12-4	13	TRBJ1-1	CASSTGSNTEAFF
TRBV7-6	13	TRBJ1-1	CASSLGGGTEAFF
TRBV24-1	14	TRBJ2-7	CATSDASSSYEQYF
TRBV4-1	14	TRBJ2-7	CASSQVGGPGEQYF
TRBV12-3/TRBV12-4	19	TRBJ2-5	CASSFGPSGLADHKETQYF
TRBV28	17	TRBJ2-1	CASSYHRGQGNYNEQFF
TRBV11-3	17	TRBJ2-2	CASSSGGTGFDTGELFF
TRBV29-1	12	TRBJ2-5	CSVERTQETQYF
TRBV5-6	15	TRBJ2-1	CASSSYWGGYNEQFF
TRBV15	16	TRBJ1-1	CATSRDWGQAFLYAFF
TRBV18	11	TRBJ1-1	CASSPGVEAFF
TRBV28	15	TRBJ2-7	CASSLVEEPSYEQYF